The TCR beta chain described here comes from a study of persistence of HIV-infected CD4 T cells. The V gene's germline CDR1 is KGHDR and CDR2 SFDVKD. CDR3 length equals 14 residues. V shed 6 bases and J shed 5 bases, with 15 bases lying between them. The stimulus was lysate of CMV-infected fibroblasts, 8.5 to 10 ug/mL. Sorting of responding CD4+ T cells relied on upregulated CD40 ligand together with CD69. Sequencing used immunoSEQ version 4 in survey mode. Produced via immunoSEQ multiplex PCR; TCRdb's table is partial and in-frame only. The profile shows more than 15,000 clones, roughly 74% of them singletons. For this clone: What it binds is unknown.

Specimen: CD4+ T cells sorted from PBMCs after roughly 18-hour stimulation, collected from a patient who received antiretroviral therapy. The rearrangement uses TRBV24-1 and TRBJ2-5, with D possibly matching TRBD2 (7 bases). This receptor was identified in an adult man with HIV who was CMV-seropositive. Here the CDR3 DNA reads TGTGCCACCAGTCTCGGGGGGCCACAGGAGACCCAGTACTTC. This translates into CATSLGGPQETQYF.